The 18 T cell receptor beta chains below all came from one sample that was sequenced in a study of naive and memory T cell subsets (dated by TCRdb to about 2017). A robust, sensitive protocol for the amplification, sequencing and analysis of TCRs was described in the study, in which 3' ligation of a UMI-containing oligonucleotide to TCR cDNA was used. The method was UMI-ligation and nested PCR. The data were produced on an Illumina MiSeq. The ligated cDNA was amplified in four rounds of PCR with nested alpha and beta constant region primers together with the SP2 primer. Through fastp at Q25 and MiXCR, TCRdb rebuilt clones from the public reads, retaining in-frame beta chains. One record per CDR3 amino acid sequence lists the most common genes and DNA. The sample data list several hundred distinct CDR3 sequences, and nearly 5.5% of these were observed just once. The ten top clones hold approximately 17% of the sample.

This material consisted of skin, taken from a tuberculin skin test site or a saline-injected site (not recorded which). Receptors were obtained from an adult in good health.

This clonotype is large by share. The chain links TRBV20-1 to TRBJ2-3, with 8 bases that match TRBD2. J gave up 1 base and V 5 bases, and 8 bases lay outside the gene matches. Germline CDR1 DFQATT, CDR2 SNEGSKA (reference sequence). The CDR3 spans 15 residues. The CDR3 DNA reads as TGCAGTGCTTGGACTAGCCCTACCCGCACAGATACGCAGTATTTT. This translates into CSAWTSPTRTDTQYF.

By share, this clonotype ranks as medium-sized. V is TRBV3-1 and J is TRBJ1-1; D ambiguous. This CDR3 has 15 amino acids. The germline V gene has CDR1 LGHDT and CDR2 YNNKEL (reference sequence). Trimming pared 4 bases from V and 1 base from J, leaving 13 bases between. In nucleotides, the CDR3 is TGTGCCAGCAGCCGGCCGGGCACAAGGAACACTGAAGCTTTCTTT. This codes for CASSRPGTRNTEAFF.

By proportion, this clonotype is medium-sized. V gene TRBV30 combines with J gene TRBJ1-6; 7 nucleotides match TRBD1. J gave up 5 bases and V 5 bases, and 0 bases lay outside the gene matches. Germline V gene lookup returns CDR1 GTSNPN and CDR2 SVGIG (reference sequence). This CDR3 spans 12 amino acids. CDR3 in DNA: TGTGCCTGGGGACAGGATAATTCACCCCTCCACTTT. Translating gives CAWGQDNSPLHF.

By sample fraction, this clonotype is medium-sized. The CDR3, as DNA: TGCAGTGCATCAGGACGCGGACTAGCATACTACGAGCAGTACTTC. This translates into CSASGRGLAYYEQYF. The V gene is TRBV20-1, the J gene TRBJ2-7; 8 nucleotides line up with TRBD2. The CDR3 contains 15 residues. Losses at the gene ends were 6 bases for V and 3 bases for J; bases not matched to a gene: 13. The germline CDR1 and CDR2 sequences are DFQATT and SNEGSKA (reference sequence).

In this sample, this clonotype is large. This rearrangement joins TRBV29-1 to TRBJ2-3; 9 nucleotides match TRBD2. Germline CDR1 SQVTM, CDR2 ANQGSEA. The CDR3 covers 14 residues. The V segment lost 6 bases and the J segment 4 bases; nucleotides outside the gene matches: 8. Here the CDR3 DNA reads TGCAGCGTGACGGGTAGCGGGAGCTCAGATACGCAGTATTTT. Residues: CSVTGSGSSDTQYF.

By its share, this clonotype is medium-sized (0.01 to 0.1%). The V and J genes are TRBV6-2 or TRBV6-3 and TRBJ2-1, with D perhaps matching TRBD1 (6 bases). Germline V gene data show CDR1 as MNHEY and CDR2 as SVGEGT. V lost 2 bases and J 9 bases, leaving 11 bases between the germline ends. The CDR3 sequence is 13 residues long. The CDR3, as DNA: TGTGCCAGCAGTTACCAGGGGAAGGGTGAGCAGTTCTTC. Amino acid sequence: CASSYQGKGEQFF.

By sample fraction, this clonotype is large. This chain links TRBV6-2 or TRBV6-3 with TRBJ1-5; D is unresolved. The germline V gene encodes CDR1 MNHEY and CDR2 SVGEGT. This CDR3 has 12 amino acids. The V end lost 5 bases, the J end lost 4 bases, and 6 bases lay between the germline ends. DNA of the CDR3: TGTGCCAGCAGTCCGAGGAATCAGCCCCAGCATTTT. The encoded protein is CASSPRNQPQHF.

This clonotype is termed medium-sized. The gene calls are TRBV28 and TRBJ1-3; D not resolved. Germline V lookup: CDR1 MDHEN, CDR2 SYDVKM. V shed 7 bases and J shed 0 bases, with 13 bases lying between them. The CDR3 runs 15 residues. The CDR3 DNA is TGTGCCAGCATCCCCCGGCGGTTCTCTGGAAACACCATATATTTT. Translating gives CASIPRRFSGNTIYF.

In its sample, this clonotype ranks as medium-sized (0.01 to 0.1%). Here the CDR3 reads CASSFRGGTQYF. CDR3 bases: TGTGCCAGTAGTTTTCGAGGAGGTACGCAGTATTTT. The V call is TRBV19, the J call TRBJ2-3; a weak D match, TRBD2 (5 bases). CDR1 is LNHDA and CDR2 is SQIVND in the germline V gene (reference sequence). Trimming shortened V by 5 bases and J by 8 bases, and 11 bases separated the two germline ends. The CDR3 is 12 amino acids.

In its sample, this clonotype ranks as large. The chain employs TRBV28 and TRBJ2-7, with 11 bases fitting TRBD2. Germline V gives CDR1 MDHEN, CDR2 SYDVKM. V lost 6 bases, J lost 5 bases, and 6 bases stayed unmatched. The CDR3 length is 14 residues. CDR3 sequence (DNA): TGTGCCAGCAGCTTAGCGGGAGGGAGAAACGAGCAGTACTTC. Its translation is CASSLAGGRNEQYF.

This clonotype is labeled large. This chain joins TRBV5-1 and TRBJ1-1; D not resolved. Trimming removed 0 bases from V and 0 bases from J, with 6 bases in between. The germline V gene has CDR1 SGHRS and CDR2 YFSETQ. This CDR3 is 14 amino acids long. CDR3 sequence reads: CASSLDGMNTEAFF. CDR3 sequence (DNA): TGCGCCAGCAGCTTGGACGGGATGAACACTGAAGCTTTCTTT.

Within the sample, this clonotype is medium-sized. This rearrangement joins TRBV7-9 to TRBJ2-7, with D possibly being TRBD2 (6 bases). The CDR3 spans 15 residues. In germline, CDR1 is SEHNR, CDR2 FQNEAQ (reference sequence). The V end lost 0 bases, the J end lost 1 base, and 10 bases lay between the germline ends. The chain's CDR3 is CASSLATSPSYEQYF. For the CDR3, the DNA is TGTGCCAGCAGCTTAGCTACTAGCCCTTCCTACGAGCAGTACTTC.

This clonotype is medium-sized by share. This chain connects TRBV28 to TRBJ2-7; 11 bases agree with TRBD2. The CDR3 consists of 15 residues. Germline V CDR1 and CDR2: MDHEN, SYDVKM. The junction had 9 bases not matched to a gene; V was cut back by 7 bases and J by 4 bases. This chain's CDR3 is CASKTGLAGSYEQYF. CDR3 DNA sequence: TGTGCCAGCAAAACCGGACTAGCGGGCAGTTACGAGCAGTACTTC.

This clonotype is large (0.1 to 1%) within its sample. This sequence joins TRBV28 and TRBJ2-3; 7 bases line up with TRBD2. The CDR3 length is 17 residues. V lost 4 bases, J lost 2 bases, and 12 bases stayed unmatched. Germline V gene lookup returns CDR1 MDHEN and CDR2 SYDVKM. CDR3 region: CASSSFLRLADTDTQYF. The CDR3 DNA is TGTGCCAGCAGTTCGTTCCTACGACTAGCCGACACAGATACGCAGTATTTT.

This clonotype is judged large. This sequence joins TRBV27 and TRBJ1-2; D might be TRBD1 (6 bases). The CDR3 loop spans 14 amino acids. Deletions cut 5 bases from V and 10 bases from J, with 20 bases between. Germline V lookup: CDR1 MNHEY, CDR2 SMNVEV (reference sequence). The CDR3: CASSPTGIPPSYTF. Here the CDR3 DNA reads TGTGCCAGCAGTCCCACAGGGATTCCCCCCTCCTACACCTTC.

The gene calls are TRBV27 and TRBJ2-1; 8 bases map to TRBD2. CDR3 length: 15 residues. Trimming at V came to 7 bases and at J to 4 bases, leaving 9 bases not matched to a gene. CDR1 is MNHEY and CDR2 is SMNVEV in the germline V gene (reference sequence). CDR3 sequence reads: CASNRTSPYYNEQFF. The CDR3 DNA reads TGTGCCAGCAACCGGACTAGCCCGTATTACAATGAGCAGTTCTTC.

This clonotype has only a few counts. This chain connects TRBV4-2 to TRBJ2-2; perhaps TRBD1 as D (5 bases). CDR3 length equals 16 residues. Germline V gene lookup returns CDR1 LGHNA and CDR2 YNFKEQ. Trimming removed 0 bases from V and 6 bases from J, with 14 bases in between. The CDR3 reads CASSQELSAGSGELFF. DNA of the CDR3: TGTGCCAGCAGCCAAGAATTGTCGGCAGGGTCCGGGGAGCTGTTTTTT.

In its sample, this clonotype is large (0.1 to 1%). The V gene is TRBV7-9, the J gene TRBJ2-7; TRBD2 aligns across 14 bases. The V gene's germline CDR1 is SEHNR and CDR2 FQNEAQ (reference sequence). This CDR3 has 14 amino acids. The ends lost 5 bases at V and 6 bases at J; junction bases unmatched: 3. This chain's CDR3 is CASSTGTSGSEQYF. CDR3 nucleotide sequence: TGTGCCAGCAGCACCGGGACTAGCGGGAGCGAGCAGTACTTC.